A single sample is the source of the 24 T cell receptor beta chains below, sequenced in a study of monozygotic twins with inflammatory bowel disease. Each CDR3 protein gets one entry in TCRdb, which reprocessed the 5' RACE reads and gives no DNA. Its listing shows fewer than 550,000 distinct CDR3 sequences. The sequencing input was blood. These receptors were taken from a human donor with ulcerative colitis or Crohn's disease, or a healthy co-twin of an affected twin (not recorded which).

The rearrangement uses TRBV6-1 and TRBJ2-1; TCRdb selects TRBD2, and the lack of DNA leaves this call unchecked. The V gene's germline CDR1 is MNHNS and CDR2 SASEGT. This CDR3 comprises 17 residues. The chain's CDR3 is CASSRYTGTSGYNEQFF.

CDR3: CSAPGTGGEQYF. The V gene is TRBV20-1, the J gene TRBJ2-7; TCRdb's assignment of TRBD1 cannot be checked, as there is no DNA. This CDR3 contains 12 residues. CDR1 and CDR2 from the germline V gene are DFQATT and SNEGSKA (reference sequence).

The chain is built from TRBV20-1 and TRBJ2-3; TCRdb's D call of TRBD2 is untestable without DNA. The CDR3 is 16 amino acids. Germline V gene data show CDR1 as DFQATT and CDR2 as SNEGSKA (reference sequence). The CDR3 spells CSARSPSGRPTDTQYF.

The chain recombines TRBV18 with TRBJ1-5; the TCRdb D gene call, TRBD1, has no DNA to confirm it. CDR3 length: 15 amino acids. Per the germline V gene, CDR1 is KGHSH and CDR2 is LQKENI. The chain's CDR3 is CASSLQQVTNQPQHF.

V usage is TRBV12-3 or TRBV12-4 and J usage is TRBJ2-7; lacking DNA, the TRBD2 call made by TCRdb goes unchecked. This CDR3 is 16 amino acids long. The CDR3 sequence is CASSPSWTSGRGEQYF.

The chain employs TRBV3-1 and TRBJ2-7; TCRdb returns TRBD2, unconfirmable since there is no DNA. Germline V lookup: CDR1 LGHDT, CDR2 YNNKEL (reference sequence). This CDR3 has 14 residues. The CDR3 loop is CASSQGQLPYEQYF.

This rearrangement joins TRBV6-1 to TRBJ2-5; TCRdb's D call of TRBD1 is untestable without DNA. The germline CDR1 and CDR2 sequences are MNHNS and SASEGT. This CDR3 has 17 residues. CDR3 amino acids: CASSRGTGVLGGETQYF.

This sequence joins TRBV4-2 and TRBJ1-5; lacking DNA, the TRBD1 call made by TCRdb goes unchecked. There are 15 residues in the CDR3. Per germline, CDR1 LGHNA and CDR2 YNFKEQ. The CDR3 spells CASSQDGGKEQPQHF.

The gene calls are TRBV11-2 and TRBJ2-2; the D call of TRBD1 rests on TCRdb alone, since no DNA is present to check it. Germline CDR1 is SGHAT and CDR2 is FQNNGV. The CDR3 has 17 amino acids. CDR3 amino acids: CASRRPGRDRGHGELFF.

The chain joins TRBV15 to TRBJ2-7; the TRBD1 assignment by TCRdb is unverifiable without DNA. CDR1 and CDR2 (germline): LNHNV, YYDKDF (reference sequence). CDR3 length: 15 residues. The CDR3 sequence: CATSRDGRGNDEQYF.

This rearrangement joins TRBV28 to TRBJ1-2; TCRdb designates TRBD1, a call that cannot be tested without DNA. The CDR3 extends over 13 amino acids. The germline CDR1 and CDR2 sequences are MDHEN and SYDVKM. The CDR3 reads CASSFQGNYGYTF.

The chain is built from TRBV12-3 or TRBV12-4 and TRBJ1-2; TCRdb's D call of TRBD1 is untestable without DNA. There are 18 residues in the CDR3. The CDR3 spells CASTRGVVGLKARDGYTF.

This chain joins TRBV27 and TRBJ2-3. This CDR3 has 13 residues. Germline V lookup: CDR1 MNHEY, CDR2 SMNVEV (reference sequence). CDR3 region: CASNWTSTDTQYF.

The J gene is TRBJ2-2, the V gene TRBV3-1; TCRdb indicates TRBD1, and absent DNA this call remains unverified. The CDR3 loop spans 15 amino acids. Germline V CDR1 and CDR2: LGHDT, YNNKEL (reference sequence). CDR3: CASSQNTGRTGELFF.

The rearrangement links TRBV6-1 to TRBJ1-1; the D gene TCRdb calls, TRBD1, cannot be checked with no DNA. Germline values: CDR1 MNHNS, CDR2 SASEGT. The length of the CDR3 is 18 residues. The CDR3 spells CASSRPGTGGIMNTEAFF.

The chain carries TRBV12-3 or TRBV12-4 and TRBJ1-6. The CDR3 extends over 15 amino acids. The CDR3 here is CASSLGTSYNSPLHF.

The V and J genes are TRBV4-1 and TRBJ2-1; TCRdb returns TRBD2, unconfirmable since there is no DNA. Germline CDR1 is MGHRA and CDR2 is YSYEKL. CDR3 length equals 17 residues. The CDR3 reads CASSQDRTSGGFNEQFF.

This chain joins TRBV7-2 and TRBJ2-7; TCRdb proposes TRBD1, but this gene call is untestable without DNA. Germline assignment: CDR1 SGHTA and CDR2 FQGNSA. This CDR3 region has 15 residues. The CDR3 reads CASSSRTGGGYEQYF.

J is TRBJ2-5 and V is TRBV27; as DNA is missing, the TRBD2 call by TCRdb cannot be tested. Germline V gene sequence: CDR1 MNHEY, CDR2 SMNVEV (reference sequence). This CDR3 contains 14 residues. CDR3 in amino acids: CASRPGTTLMTQYF.

This chain joins TRBV4-3 and TRBJ1-1; TCRdb's D call, TRBD1, is unchecked because there is no DNA. Looked up from germline, CDR1 is LGHNA and CDR2 is YSLEER. The CDR3 extends over 18 amino acids. CDR3 sequence reads: CASSRKALQQDPNTEAFF.

The gene calls are TRBV7-6 and TRBJ1-5. Germline V gene lookup returns CDR1 SGHVS and CDR2 FNYEAQ. The length of the CDR3 is 16 residues. The CDR3 here is CASSLAEGRGNQPQHF. The entire variable domain, with the rest obtained from reference TRBV7-6 and TRBJ1-5, is as follows: GAGVSQSPRYKVTKRGQDVALRCDPISGHVSLYWYRQALGQGPEFLTYFNYEAQQDKSGLPNDRFSAERPEGSISTLTIQRTEQRDSAMYRCASSLAEGRGNQPQHFGDGTRLSIL.

The genes are TRBV5-1 and TRBJ1-1. The germline CDR1 and CDR2 sequences are SGHRS and YFSETQ. This CDR3 contains 14 residues. This chain's CDR3 is CASSLAGMDTEAFF.

This rearrangement joins TRBV6-1 to TRBJ2-7; TCRdb's D call of TRBD2 is untestable without DNA. CDR3 size: 15 residues. The germline CDR1 and CDR2 sequences are MNHNS and SASEGT. This CDR3 is CASSEEGRSPYEQYF.

The chain carries TRBV6-5 and TRBJ2-3; TCRdb proposes TRBD1, but this gene call is untestable without DNA. Germline V gene lookup returns CDR1 MNHEY and CDR2 SVGAGI. This CDR3 is built from 12 residues. The CDR3 is CASSNRVDTQYF.